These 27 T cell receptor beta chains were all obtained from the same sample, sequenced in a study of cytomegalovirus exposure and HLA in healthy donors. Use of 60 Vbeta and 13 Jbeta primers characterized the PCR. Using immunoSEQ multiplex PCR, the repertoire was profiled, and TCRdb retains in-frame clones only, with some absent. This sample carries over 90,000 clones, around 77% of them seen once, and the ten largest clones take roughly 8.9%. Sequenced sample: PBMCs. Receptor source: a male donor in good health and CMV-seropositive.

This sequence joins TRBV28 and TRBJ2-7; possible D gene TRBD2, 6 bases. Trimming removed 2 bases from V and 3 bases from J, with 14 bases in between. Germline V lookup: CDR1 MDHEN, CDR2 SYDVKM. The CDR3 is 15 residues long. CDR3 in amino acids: CASSLGGARGYEQYF. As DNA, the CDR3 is TGTGCCAGCAGTTTAGGAGGGGCAAGGGGCTACGAGCAGTACTTC.

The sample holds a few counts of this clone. CDR3 sequence reads: CASSPNGLAGEQYF. DNA for the CDR3: TGCGCCAGCAGCCCGAACGGACTAGCGGGAGAGCAGTACTTC. V gene TRBV5-1 combines with J gene TRBJ2-7; TRBD2 matches at 12 bases. Germline V CDR1 and CDR2: SGHRS, YFSETQ. This CDR3 comprises 14 residues. The V gene end was trimmed by 4 bases and the J gene end by 7 bases; junction bases not matched to a gene: 6.

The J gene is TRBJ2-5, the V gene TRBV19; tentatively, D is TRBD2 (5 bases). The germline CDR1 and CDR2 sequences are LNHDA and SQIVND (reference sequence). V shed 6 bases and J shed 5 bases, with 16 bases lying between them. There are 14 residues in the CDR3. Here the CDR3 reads CASSQNRGGETQYF. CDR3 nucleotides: TGTGCCAGTAGCCAAAATCGGGGTGGGGAGACCCAGTACTTC.

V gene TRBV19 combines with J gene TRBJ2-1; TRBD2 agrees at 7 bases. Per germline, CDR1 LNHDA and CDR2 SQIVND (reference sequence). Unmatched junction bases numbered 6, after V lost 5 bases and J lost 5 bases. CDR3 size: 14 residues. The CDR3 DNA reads TGTGCCAGTAGTCCCCGGGACTATAACAATGAGCAGTTCTTC. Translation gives CASSPRDYNNEQFF.

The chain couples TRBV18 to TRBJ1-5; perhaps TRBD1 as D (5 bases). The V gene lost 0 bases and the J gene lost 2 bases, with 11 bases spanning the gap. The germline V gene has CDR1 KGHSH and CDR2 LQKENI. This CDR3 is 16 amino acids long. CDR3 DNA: TGTGCCAGCTCACCACCGGGAGGGGCTGGCAATCAGCCCCAGCATTTT. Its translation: CASSPPGGAGNQPQHF.

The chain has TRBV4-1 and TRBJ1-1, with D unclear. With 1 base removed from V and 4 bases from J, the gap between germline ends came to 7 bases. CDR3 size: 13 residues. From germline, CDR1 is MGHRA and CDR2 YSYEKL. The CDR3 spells CASSQGRFTEAFF. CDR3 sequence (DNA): TGCGCCAGCAGCCAAGGGAGGTTCACTGAAGCTTTCTTT.

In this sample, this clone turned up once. The CDR3 nucleotides are TGTGCCAGCAGTTTACTGGGGACTAATCGTGAGCAGTTCTTC. Translated: CASSLLGTNREQFF. V usage is TRBV28 and J usage is TRBJ2-1; 7 nucleotides line up with TRBD2. V lost 2 bases and J lost 9; bases outside the gene matches: 7. CDR1 is MDHEN, CDR2 SYDVKM, per germline. The CDR3 length is 14 residues.

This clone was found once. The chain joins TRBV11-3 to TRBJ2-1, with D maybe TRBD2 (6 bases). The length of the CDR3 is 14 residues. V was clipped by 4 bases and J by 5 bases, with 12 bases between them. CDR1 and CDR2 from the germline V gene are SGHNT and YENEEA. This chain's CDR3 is CASSSPPGDNEQFF. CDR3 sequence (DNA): TGTGCCAGCAGCTCCCCTCCGGGAGACAATGAGCAGTTCTTC.

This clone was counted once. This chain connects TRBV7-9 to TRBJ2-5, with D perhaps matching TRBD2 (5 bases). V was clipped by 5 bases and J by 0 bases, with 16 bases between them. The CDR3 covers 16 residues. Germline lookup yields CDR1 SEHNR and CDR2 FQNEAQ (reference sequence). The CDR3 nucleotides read TGTGCCAGCAGCGACACTAATGGACTCTACCAAGAGACCCAGTACTTC. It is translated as CASSDTNGLYQETQYF.

The CDR3 DNA follows: TGTGCCAGCAGTTTATCCGGCAAGGGGGAGACCCAGTACTTC. This sequence encodes CASSLSGKGETQYF. The chain has TRBV6-6 and TRBJ2-5; D is possibly TRBD1 (5 bases). Trimming left V 4 bases short and J 5 bases short, with 14 bases between. This CDR3 spans 14 amino acids. Per the germline V gene, CDR1 is MNHNY and CDR2 is SVGAGI (reference sequence).

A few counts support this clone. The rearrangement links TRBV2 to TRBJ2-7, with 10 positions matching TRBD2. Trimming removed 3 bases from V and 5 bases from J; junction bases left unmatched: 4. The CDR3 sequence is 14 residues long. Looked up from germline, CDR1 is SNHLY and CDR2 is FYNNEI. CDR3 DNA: TGTGCCAGCAGTGACCCTAGCGGGAGCCACGAGCAGTACTTC. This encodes CASSDPSGSHEQYF.

The CDR3 sequence is CASSQTALTNYGYTF. The CDR3 nucleotides are TGCGCCAGCAGCCAGACAGCGCTGACTAACTATGGCTACACCTTC. V is TRBV4-1 and J is TRBJ1-2; possibly TRBD1 for D (5 bases). V gave up 3 bases and J gave up 0 bases, with 11 bases separating them. The V gene's germline CDR1 is MGHRA and CDR2 YSYEKL. The CDR3 runs to 15 residues.

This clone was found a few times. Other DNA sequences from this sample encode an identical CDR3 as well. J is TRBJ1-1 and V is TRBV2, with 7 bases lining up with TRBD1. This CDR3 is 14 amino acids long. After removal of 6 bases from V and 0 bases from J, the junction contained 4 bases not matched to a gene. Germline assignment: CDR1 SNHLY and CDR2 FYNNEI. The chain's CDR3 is CASSVDRVNTEAFF. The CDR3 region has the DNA TGTGCCAGCAGCGTCGACAGGGTGAACACTGAAGCTTTCTTT.

The CDR3 sequence: CASSLVGGASYEQYF. CDR3 bases: TGTGCCAGCAGCTTGGTAGGAGGGGCCTCCTACGAGCAGTACTTC. The V call is TRBV7-3, the J call TRBJ2-7; weak D call: TRBD2 (6 bases). V shed 3 bases and J shed 0 bases, with 12 bases lying between them. The length of the CDR3 is 15 residues. CDR1 and CDR2 from the germline V gene are SGHTA and FQGTGA. The variable domain in full, completed from reference TRBV7-3 and TRBJ2-7, reads GAGVSQTPSNKVTEKGKYVELRCDPISGHTALYWYRQSLGQGPEFLIYFQGTGAADDSGLPNDRFFAVRPEGSVSTLKIQRTERGDSAVYLCASSLVGGASYEQYFGPGTRLTVT.

The CDR3 bases are TGCGCCAGCCACCTAGCGGGAGAGGAGACCCAGTACTTC. Translated, it gives CASHLAGEETQYF. The J gene is TRBJ2-5, the V gene TRBV10-2; 10 bases align to TRBD2. Per the germline V gene, CDR1 is WSHSY and CDR2 is SAAADI. J gave up 5 bases and V 8 bases, and 5 bases lay outside the gene matches. The CDR3 length is 13 residues.

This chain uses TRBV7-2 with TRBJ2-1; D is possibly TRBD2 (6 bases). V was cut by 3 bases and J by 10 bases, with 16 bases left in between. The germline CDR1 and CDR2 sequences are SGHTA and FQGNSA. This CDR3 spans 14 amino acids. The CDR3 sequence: CASSFPGEGREQFF. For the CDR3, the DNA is TGTGCCAGCAGCTTTCCGGGTGAGGGGAGGGAGCAGTTCTTC.

CDR3 sequence: CATSLGSGSYEQYF. DNA for the CDR3: TGTGCCACCTCGTTAGGGAGCGGGAGCTACGAGCAGTACTTC. The chain recombines TRBV18 with TRBJ2-7; 8 bases match TRBD2. The CDR3 sequence is 14 residues long. CDR1 KGHSH and CDR2 LQKENI come from the germline V gene. Trimming took 10 bases from V and 3 from J; bases not matched to a gene: 11.

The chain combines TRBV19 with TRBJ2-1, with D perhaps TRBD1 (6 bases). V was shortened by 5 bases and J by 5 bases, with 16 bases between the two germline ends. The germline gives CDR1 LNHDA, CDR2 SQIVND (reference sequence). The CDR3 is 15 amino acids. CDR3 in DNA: TGTGCCAGTAGTCCCGACAGGAGGATCGACAATGAGCAGTTCTTC. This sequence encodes CASSPDRRIDNEQFF.

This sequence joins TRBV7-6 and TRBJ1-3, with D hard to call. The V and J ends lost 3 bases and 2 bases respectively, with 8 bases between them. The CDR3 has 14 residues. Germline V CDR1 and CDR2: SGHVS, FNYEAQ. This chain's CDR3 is CASSLTVTGNTIYF. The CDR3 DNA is TGTGCCAGCAGCTTGACTGTCACTGGAAACACCATATATTTT.

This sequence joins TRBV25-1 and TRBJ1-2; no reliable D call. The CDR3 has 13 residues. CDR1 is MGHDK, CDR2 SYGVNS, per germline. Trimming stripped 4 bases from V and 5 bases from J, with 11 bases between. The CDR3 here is CASSVGAGYGYTF. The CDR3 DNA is TGTGCCAGCAGTGTGGGTGCAGGATATGGCTACACCTTC.

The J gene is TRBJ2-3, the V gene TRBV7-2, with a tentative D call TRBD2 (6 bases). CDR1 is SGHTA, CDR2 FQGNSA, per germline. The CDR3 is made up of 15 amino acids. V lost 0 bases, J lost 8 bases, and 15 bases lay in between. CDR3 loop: CASSLATGEGRTQYF. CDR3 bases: TGTGCCAGCAGCTTAGCCACGGGAGAGGGGCGTACGCAGTATTTT.

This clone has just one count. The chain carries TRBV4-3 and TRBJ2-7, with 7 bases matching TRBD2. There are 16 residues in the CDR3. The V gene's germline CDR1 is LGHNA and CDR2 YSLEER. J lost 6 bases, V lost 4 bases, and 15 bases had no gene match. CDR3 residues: CASSPLGGWGGGEQYF. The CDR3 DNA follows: TGCGCCAGCAGCCCCTTGGGGGGGTGGGGAGGCGGCGAGCAGTACTTC.

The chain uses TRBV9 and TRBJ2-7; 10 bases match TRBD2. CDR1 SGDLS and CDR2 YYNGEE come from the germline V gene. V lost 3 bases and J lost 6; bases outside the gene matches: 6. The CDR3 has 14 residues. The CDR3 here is CASSAEAGGREQYF. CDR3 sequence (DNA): TGTGCCAGCAGCGCGGAAGCGGGAGGGCGCGAGCAGTACTTC.

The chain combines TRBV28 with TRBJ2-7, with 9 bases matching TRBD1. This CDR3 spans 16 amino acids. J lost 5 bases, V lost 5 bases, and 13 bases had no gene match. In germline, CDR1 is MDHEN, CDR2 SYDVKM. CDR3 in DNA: TGTGCCAGCAGTACATTGACAGGGGGGCTCGAGAACGAGCAGTACTTC. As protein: CASSTLTGGLENEQYF.

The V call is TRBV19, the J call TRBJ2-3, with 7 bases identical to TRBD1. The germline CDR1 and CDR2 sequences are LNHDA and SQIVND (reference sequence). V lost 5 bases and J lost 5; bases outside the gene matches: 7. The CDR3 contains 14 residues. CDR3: CASSPGQYLDTQYF. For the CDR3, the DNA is TGTGCCAGTAGTCCGGGACAGTACCTAGATACGCAGTATTTT.

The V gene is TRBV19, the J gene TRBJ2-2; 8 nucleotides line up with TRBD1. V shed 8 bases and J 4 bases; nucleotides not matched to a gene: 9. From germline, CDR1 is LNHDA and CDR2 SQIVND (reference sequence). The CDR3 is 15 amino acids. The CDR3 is CASFNRDRSTGELFF. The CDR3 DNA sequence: TGTGCCAGTTTCAACCGGGACAGGAGCACCGGGGAGCTGTTTTTT.

This CDR3 reads CATSRGREKYEQYF. The DNA for the CDR3 is TGTGCCACCAGCAGAGGCAGGGAAAAATACGAGCAGTACTTC. This chain joins TRBV15 and TRBJ2-7; D is perhaps TRBD1 (5 bases). The CDR3 is 14 amino acids. CDR1 LNHNV and CDR2 YYDKDF come from the germline V gene (reference sequence). Trimming pared 1 base from V and 4 bases from J, leaving 11 bases between.